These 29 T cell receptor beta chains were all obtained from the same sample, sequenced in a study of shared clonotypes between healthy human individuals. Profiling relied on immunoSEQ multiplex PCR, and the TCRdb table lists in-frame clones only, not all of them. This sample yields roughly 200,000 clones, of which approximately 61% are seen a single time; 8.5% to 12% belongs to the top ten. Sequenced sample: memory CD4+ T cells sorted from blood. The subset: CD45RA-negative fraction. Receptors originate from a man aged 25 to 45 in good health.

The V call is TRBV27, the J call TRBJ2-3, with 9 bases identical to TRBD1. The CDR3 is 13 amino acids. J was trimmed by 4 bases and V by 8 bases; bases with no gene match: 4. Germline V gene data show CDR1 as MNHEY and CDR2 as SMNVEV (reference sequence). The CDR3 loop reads CASRDRESDTQYF. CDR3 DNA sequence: TGTGCCAGCCGGGACAGGGAGTCAGATACGCAGTATTTT.

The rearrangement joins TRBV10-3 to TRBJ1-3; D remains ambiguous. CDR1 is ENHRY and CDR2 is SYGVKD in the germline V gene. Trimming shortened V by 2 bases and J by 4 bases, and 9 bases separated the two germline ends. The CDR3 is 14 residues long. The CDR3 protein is CAISERVGGNTIYF. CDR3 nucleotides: TGTGCCATCAGTGAGCGGGTAGGGGGAAACACCATATATTTT.

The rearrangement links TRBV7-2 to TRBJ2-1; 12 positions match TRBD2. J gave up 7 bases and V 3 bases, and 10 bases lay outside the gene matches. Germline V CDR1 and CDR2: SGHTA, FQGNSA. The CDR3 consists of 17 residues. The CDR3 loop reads CASSLGRLAGDRNEQFF. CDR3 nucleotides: TGTGCCAGCAGCTTGGGAAGACTAGCGGGAGATCGTAATGAGCAGTTCTTC.

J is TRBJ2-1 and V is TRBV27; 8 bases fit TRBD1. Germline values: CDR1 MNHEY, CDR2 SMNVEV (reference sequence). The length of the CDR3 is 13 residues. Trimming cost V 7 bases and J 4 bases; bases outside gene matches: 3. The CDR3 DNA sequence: TGTGCCAGCACGAGACAGGGGTACAATGAGCAGTTCTTC. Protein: CASTRQGYNEQFF.

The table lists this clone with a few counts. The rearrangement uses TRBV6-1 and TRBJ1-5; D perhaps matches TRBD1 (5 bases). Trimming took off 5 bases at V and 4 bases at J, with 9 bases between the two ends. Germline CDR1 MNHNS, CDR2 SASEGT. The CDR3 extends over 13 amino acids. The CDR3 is CASSQGLNQPQHF. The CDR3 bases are TGTGCCAGCAGTCAGGGTTTGAATCAGCCCCAGCATTTT.

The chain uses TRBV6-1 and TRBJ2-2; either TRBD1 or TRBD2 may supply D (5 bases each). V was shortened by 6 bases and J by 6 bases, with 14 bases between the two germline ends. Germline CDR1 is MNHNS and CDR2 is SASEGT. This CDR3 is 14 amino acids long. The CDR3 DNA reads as TGTGCCAGCAGGATGTTAGAGGGGCCCGGGGAGCTGTTTTTT. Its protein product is CASRMLEGPGELFF.

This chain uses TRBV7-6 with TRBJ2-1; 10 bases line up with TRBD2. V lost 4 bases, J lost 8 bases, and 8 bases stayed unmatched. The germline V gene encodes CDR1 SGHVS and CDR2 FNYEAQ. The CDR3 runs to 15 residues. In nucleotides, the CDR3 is TGTGCCAGCAGCTCGTTAGCGGGAGGTCCACATGAGCAGTTCTTC. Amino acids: CASSSLAGGPHEQFF. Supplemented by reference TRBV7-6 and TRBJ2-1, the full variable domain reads GAGVSQSPRYKVTKRGQDVALRCDPISGHVSLYWYRQALGQGPEFLTYFNYEAQQDKSGLPNDRFSAERPEGSISTLTIQRTEQRDSAMYRCASSSLAGGPHEQFFGPGTRLTVL.

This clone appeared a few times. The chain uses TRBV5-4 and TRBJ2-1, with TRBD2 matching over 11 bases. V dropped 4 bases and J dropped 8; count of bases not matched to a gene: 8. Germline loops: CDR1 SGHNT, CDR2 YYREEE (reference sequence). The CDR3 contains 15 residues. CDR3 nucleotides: TGTGCCAGCAGCCTTAGCGGGAGGGGATTCGATGAGCAGTTCTTC. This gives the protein CASSLSGRGFDEQFF. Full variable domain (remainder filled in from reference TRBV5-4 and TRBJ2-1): ETGVTQSPTHLIKTRGQQVTLRCSSQSGHNTVSWYQQALGQGPQFIFQYYREEENGRGNFPPRFSGLQFPNYSSELNVNALELDDSALYLCASSLSGRGFDEQFFGPGTRLTVL.

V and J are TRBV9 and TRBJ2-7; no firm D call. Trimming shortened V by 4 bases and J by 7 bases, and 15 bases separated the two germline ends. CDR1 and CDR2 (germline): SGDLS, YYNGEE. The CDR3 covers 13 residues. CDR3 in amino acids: CASSPGLLGEQYF. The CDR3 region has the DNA TGTGCCAGCAGCCCCGGCCTCCTCGGAGAGCAGTACTTC.

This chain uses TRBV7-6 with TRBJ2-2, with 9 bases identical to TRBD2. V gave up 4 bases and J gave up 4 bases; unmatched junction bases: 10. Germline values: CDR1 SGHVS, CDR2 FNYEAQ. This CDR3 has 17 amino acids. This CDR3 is CASSSRGGTSSTGELFF. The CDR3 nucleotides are TGTGCCAGCAGCTCCCGGGGGGGGACTAGCAGCACCGGGGAGCTGTTTTTT.

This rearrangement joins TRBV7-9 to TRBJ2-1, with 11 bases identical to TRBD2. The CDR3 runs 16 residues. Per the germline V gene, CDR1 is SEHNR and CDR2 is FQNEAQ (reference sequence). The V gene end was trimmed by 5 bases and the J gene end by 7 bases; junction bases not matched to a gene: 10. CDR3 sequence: CASSPLVAGGHNEQFF. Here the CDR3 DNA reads TGTGCCAGCAGCCCCCTAGTAGCGGGAGGGCATAATGAGCAGTTCTTC.

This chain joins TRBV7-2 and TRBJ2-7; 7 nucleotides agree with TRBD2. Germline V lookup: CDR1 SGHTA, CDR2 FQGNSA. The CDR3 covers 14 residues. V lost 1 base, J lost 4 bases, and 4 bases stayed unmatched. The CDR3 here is CASSLERREYEQYF. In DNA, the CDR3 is TGTGCCAGCAGCTTAGAGAGGCGGGAGTACGAGCAGTACTTC.

CDR3 protein: CASSLEYGQGQAHGYTF. As DNA, the CDR3 is TGTGCCAGCAGCTTAGAGTACGGACAGGGACAGGCGCATGGCTACACCTTC. The V call is TRBV7-2, the J call TRBJ1-2; 8 nucleotides align to TRBD1. After removal of 1 base from V and 6 bases from J, the junction contained 13 bases not matched to a gene. The CDR3 has 17 amino acids. CDR1 SGHTA and CDR2 FQGNSA come from the germline V gene. Supplemented by reference TRBV7-2 and TRBJ1-2, the full variable domain reads GAGVSQSPSNKVTEKGKDVELRCDPISGHTALYWYRQSLGQGLEFLIYFQGNSAPDKSGLPSDRFSAERTGGSVSTLTIQRTQQEDSAVYLCASSLEYGQGQAHGYTFGSGTRLTVV.

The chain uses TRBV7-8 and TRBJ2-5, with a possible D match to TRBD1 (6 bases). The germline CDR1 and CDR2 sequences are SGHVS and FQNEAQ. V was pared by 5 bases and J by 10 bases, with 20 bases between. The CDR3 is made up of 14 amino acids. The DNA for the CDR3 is TGTGCCAGCAGCCCCCGGGACACCTCAGCAAGCCAGTACTTC. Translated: CASSPRDTSASQYF.

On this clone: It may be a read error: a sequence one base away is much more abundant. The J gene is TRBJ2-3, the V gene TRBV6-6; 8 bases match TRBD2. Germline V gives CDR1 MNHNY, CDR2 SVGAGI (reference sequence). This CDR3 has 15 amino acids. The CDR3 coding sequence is TGTGTCAGCAGTTTACTAGCGGTGAGCACAGATACGCAGTATTTT. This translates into CVSSLLAVSTDTQYF.

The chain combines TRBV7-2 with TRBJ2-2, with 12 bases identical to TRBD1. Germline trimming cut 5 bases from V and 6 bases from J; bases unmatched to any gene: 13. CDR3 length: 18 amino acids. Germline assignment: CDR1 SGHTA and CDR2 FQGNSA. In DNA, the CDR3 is TGTGCCAGCAGCCCTCGGAAAGGGGGACAGGGGGCTTCCGGGGAGCTGTTTTTT. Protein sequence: CASSPRKGGQGASGELFF.

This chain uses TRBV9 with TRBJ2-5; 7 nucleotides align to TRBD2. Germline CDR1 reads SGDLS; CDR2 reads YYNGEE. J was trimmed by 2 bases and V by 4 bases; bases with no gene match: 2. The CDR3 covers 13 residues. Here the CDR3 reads CASSSSGQETQYF. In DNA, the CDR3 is TGTGCCAGCAGCTCTAGCGGACAAGAGACCCAGTACTTC.

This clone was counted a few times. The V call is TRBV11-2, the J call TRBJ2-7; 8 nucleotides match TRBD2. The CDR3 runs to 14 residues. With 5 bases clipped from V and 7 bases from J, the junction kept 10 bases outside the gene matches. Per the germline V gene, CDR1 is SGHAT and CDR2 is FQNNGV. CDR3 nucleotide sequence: TGTGCCAGCAGCCCCCCGGGGGGGGTGAGGGAGCAGTACTTC. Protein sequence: CASSPPGGVREQYF.

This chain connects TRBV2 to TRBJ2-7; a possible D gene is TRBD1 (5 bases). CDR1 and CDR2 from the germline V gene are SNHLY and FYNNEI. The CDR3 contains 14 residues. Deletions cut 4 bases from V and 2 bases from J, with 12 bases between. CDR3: CASSGAKGAYEQYF. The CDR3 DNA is TGTGCCAGCAGTGGAGCCAAAGGGGCCTACGAGCAGTACTTC.

For the CDR3, the DNA is TGTGCCAGCAGTTACGCGGGAATGGAAGCTTTCTTT. This sequence encodes CASSYAGMEAFF. This chain links TRBV6-6 with TRBJ1-1, with D unclear. The length of the CDR3 is 12 residues. Germline CDR1 reads MNHNY; CDR2 reads SVGAGI (reference sequence). The V end was cut by 2 bases, the J end by 8 bases, with 9 bases between.

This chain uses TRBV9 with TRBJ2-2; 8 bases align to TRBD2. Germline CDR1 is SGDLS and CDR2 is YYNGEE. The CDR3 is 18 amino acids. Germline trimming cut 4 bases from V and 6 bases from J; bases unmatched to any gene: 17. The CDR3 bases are TGTGCCAGCAGCTCATCCGGGACTAGGAAACCAGAGGCCGGGGAGCTGTTTTTT. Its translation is CASSSSGTRKPEAGELFF.

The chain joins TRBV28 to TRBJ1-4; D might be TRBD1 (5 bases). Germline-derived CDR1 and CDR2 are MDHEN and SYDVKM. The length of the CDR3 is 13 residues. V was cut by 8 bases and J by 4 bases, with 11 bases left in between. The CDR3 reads CASGGRLNEKLFF. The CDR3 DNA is TGTGCCAGCGGGGGACGGCTTAATGAAAAACTGTTTTTT. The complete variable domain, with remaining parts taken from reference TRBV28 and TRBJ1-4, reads DVKVTQSSRYLVKRTGEKVFLECVQDMDHENMFWYRQDPGLGLRLIYFSYDVKMKEKGDIPEGYSVSREKKERFSLILESASTNQTSMYLCASGGRLNEKLFFGSGTQLSVL.

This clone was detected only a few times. The CDR3 loop reads CASSPWIGGELFF. CDR3 coding DNA: TGTGCCAGCAGCCCATGGATTGGGGGGGAGCTGTTTTTT. This chain joins TRBV7-2 and TRBJ2-2; D not resolved. The CDR3 totals 13 residues. The V gene lost 5 bases and the J gene lost 8 bases, with 12 bases spanning the gap. Germline CDR1 is SGHTA and CDR2 is FQGNSA.

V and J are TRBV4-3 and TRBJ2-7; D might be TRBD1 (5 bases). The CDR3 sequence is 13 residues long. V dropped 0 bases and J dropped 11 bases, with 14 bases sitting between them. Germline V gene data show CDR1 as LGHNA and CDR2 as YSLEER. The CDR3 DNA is TGCGCCAGCAGCCAAGATTCTGACAGTCCCAAGTACTTC. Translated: CASSQDSDSPKYF.

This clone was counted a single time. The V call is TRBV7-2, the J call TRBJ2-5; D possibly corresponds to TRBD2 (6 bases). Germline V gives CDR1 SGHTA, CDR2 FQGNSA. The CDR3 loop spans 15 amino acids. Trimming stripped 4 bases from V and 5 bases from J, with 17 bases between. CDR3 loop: CASSSRDSRGETQYF. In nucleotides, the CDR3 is TGTGCCAGCAGCTCCCGGGACTCCAGAGGGGAGACCCAGTACTTC.

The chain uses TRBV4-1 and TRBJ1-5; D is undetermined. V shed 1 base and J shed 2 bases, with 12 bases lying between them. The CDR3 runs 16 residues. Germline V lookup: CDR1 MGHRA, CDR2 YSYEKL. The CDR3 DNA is TGCGCCAGCAGCCAAGGGGCAGCTAGTGGCAATCAGCCCCAGCATTTT. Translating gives CASSQGAASGNQPQHF.

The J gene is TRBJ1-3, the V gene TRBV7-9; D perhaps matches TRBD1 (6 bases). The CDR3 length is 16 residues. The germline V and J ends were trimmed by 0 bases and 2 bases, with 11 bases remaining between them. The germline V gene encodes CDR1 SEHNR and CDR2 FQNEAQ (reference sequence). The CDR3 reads CASSLAGQTPGNTIYF. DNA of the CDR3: TGTGCCAGCAGCTTAGCCGGACAGACTCCTGGAAACACCATATATTTT.

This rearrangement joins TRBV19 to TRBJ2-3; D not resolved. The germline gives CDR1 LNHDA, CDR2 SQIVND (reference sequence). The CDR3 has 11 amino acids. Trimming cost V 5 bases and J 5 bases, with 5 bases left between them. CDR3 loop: CASSQVDTQYF. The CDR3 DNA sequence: TGTGCCAGTAGTCAGGTAGATACGCAGTATTTT.

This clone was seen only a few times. The DNA of the CDR3 is TGTGCCAGCAGCTTCCAAGGGGAAGCTTTCTTT. Protein product: CASSFQGEAFF. V usage is TRBV5-6 and J usage is TRBJ1-1, with D uncertain. Germline V gene data show CDR1 as SGHDT and CDR2 as YYEEEE. The CDR3 is 11 residues long. Trimming cost V 2 bases and J 8 bases, with 7 bases left between them.